This TCR beta chain was captured in a study of CD8 T cells in ankylosing spondylitis. TCRdb ran MiXCR on the 5' RACE reads and lists one entry per CDR3 protein. Found here are approximately 110,000 distinct CDR3 sequences, approximately 25% of them singletons; the top ten hold roughly an eighth. The trim removed 0 bases at V and 11 bases at J, leaving 11 bases unmatched. The CDR3 spans 15 residues. The germline CDR1 and CDR2 sequences are MNHNS and SASEGT. Study conclusions and caveats: The study identified a TCR beta motif of about eight highly homologous variants that appeared characteristic of ankylosing spondylitis blood.

Concerning this clonotype: Its antigen is not identified.

This receptor was obtained from a male donor with ankylosing spondylitis. The genes are TRBV6-1 and TRBJ1-1; 8 nucleotides line up with TRBD1. Sequences were obtained from synovial fluid, either unsorted or a sorted T cell fraction (not recorded which). The CDR3 is CASSEALGQAKGAFF. CDR3 sequence (DNA): TGTGCCAGCAGTGAAGCGCTGGGACAGGCGAAGGGGGCTTTCTTT.